Each of the 17 T cell receptor beta chains below was sequenced from the same sample in a study of blood T cell repertoires in COVID-19. The repertoire was sequenced with immunoSEQ multiplex PCR; TCRdb's copy has only in-frame clones and lacks some. The data show some 450,000 clones, with about 91% seen just once and roughly 13% held by the top ten. Sequencing used peripheral blood. These receptors all stem from a woman aged 45-60 years with COVID-19, enrolled during active disease.

In its sample, this clone was seen a few times. The chain uses TRBV7-4 and TRBJ2-7; TRBD1 matches at 9 bases. The germline V gene has CDR1 SGHVT and CDR2 SQSDAQ. This CDR3 has 18 residues. Germline trimming cut 5 bases from V and 2 bases from J; bases unmatched to any gene: 16. CDR3 sequence: CASSRQRFNRGPTYEQYF. The CDR3, as DNA: TGTGCCAGCAGCAGACAGCGATTTAACAGGGGGCCGACCTACGAGCAGTACTTC.

This chain links TRBV3-1 (or the pseudogene TRBV3-2) with TRBJ1-6; TRBD1 might be the D (5 bases). V was cut by 1 base and J by 8 bases, with 12 bases left in between. The CDR3 runs to 15 residues. CDR1 is LGHDT, CDR2 YNNKEL, per germline (reference sequence). The CDR3 reads CASSQGRGEHSPLHF. DNA of the CDR3: TGTGCCAGCAGCCAAGGGCGGGGGGAACATTCACCCCTCCACTTT.

This clone was recorded once. The chain has TRBV15 and TRBJ1-2; 9 nucleotides line up with TRBD1. J gave up 8 bases and V 5 bases, and 9 bases lay outside the gene matches. The CDR3 has 14 residues. Germline assignment: CDR1 LNHNV and CDR2 YYDKDF (reference sequence). Here the CDR3 reads CATSRDRVPLGYTF. CDR3 bases: TGTGCCACCAGCCGGGACAGGGTACCGTTGGGCTACACCTTC.

The chain is built from TRBV2 and TRBJ1-5, with D perhaps TRBD1 (5 bases). This CDR3 region has 14 residues. Germline-derived CDR1 and CDR2 are SNHLY and FYNNEI. Trimming took off 3 bases at V and 6 bases at J, with 12 bases between the two ends. The CDR3 here is CASSDSGTSQPQHF. In nucleotides, the CDR3 is TGTGCCAGCAGTGATAGCGGGACCAGTCAGCCCCAGCATTTT.

The rearrangement joins TRBV2 to TRBJ1-1; TRBD1 might be the D (6 bases). The CDR3 spans 15 residues. V lost 5 bases to trimming and J lost 3 bases, with 16 bases between them. CDR1 and CDR2 from the germline V gene are SNHLY and FYNNEI. The CDR3 loop is CASSPGESIYTEAFF. CDR3 bases: TGTGCCAGCAGTCCAGGGGAAAGTATTTACACTGAAGCTTTCTTT.

V gene TRBV5-1 combines with J gene TRBJ1-1; the D gene is possibly TRBD1 (5 bases). This CDR3 contains 15 residues. V was trimmed by 5 bases and J by 0 bases, leaving 14 bases between them. The germline CDR1 and CDR2 sequences are SGHRS and YFSETQ. CDR3 amino acids: CASRGTDIVNTEAFF. The CDR3 DNA reads TGCGCCAGCAGGGGGACTGACATCGTGAACACTGAAGCTTTCTTT.

The chain links TRBV5-1 to TRBJ2-3, with 11 nucleotides matching TRBD2. CDR1 is SGHRS, CDR2 YFSETQ, per germline. CDR3 size: 19 residues. Unmatched junction bases numbered 9, after V lost 0 bases and J lost 0 bases. This CDR3 is CASSLGSGGAPTSTDTQYF. The CDR3 DNA reads TGCGCCAGCAGCTTGGGTAGCGGGGGGGCGCCGACTAGCACAGATACGCAGTATTTT. The variable domain in full, with the rest retrieved from reference TRBV5-1 and TRBJ2-3, is KAGVTQTPRYLIKTRGQQVTLSCSPISGHRSVSWYQQTPGQGLQFLFEYFSETQRNKGNFPGRFSGRQFSNSRSEMNVSTLELGDSALYLCASSLGSGGAPTSTDTQYFGPGTRLTVL.

The chain combines TRBV13 with TRBJ1-1; D not resolved. This CDR3 is built from 15 residues. CDR1 is PRHDT and CDR2 is FYEKMQ in the germline V gene (reference sequence). With 3 bases removed from V and 1 base from J, the gap between germline ends came to 12 bases. CDR3 loop: CASSFPSTGNTEAFF. The CDR3 DNA follows: TGTGCCAGCAGCTTCCCCTCGACGGGGAACACTGAAGCTTTCTTT.

The rearrangement links TRBV6-5 to TRBJ1-1; 8 bases are shared with TRBD1. The CDR3 length is 16 residues. Looked up from germline, CDR1 is MNHEY and CDR2 is SVGAGI. J was trimmed by 1 base and V by 2 bases; bases with no gene match: 6. This CDR3 is CASSYPSGQGNTEAFF. The CDR3 coding sequence is TGTGCCAGCAGTTACCCCTCAGGACAGGGGAACACTGAAGCTTTCTTT.

The chain has TRBV18 and TRBJ2-7; TRBD1 might be the D (6 bases). Between the trimmed V and J ends, which lost 1 base and 0 bases, there was a span of 10 bases. Germline CDR1 KGHSH, CDR2 LQKENI. This CDR3 is 15 amino acids long. The chain's CDR3 is CASSPLRDNSYEQYF. DNA for the CDR3: TGTGCCAGCTCACCACTCCGGGACAACTCCTACGAGCAGTACTTC. The complete variable domain, with remaining parts taken from reference TRBV18 and TRBJ2-7, reads NAGVMQNPRHLVRRRGQEARLRCSPMKGHSHVYWYRQLPEEGLKFMVYLQKENIIDESGMPKERFSAEFPKEGPSILRIQQVVRGDSAAYFCASSPLRDNSYEQYFGPGTRLTVT.

This clone appeared once. This chain links TRBV9 with TRBJ2-2; D not certain. In germline, CDR1 is SGDLS, CDR2 YYNGEE. V lost 2 bases and J lost 0, with 17 bases in between. The CDR3 contains 18 residues. The CDR3 sequence is CASSVSADTLTNTGELFF. The DNA of the CDR3 is TGTGCCAGCAGCGTCTCCGCGGATACTTTAACGAACACCGGGGAGCTGTTTTTT.

Note on this clone: Other DNA sequences in this sample translate to the same CDR3. The chain employs TRBV20-1 and TRBJ1-1; unclear D gene. CDR1 is DFQATT, CDR2 SNEGSKA, per germline (reference sequence). Trimming cost V 3 bases and J 5 bases, with 7 bases left between them. The CDR3 loop spans 11 amino acids. The CDR3 nucleotides are TGCAGTGCTAGTTCCGGGACTGAAGCTTTCTTT. It yields the protein CSASSGTEAFF.

The chain carries TRBV4-1 and TRBJ2-2; 8 nucleotides align to TRBD1. With V trimmed by 5 bases and J by 6 bases, 5 bases remained unmatched. Germline V gives CDR1 MGHRA, CDR2 YSYEKL. This CDR3 comprises 14 residues. This chain's CDR3 is CASSSPTGAGELFF. Here the CDR3 DNA reads TGCGCCAGCAGCTCCCCGACAGGGGCCGGGGAGCTGTTTTTT.

This clone occurred once. The chain recombines TRBV7-9 with TRBJ1-2, with D uncertain. Trimming pared 0 bases from V and 6 bases from J, leaving 11 bases between. The CDR3 length is 14 residues. Germline-derived CDR1 and CDR2 are SEHNR and FQNEAQ (reference sequence). Here the CDR3 reads CASSLAYSLHGYTF. CDR3 sequence (DNA): TGTGCCAGCAGCTTAGCTTACAGTCTTCATGGCTACACCTTC.

J is TRBJ2-6 and V is TRBV5-1, with D unclear. Germline CDR1 and CDR2: SGHRS and YFSETQ. The CDR3 runs 16 residues. Trimming cost V 1 base and J 0 bases, with 8 bases left between them. CDR3 sequence: CASSLSLLSGANVLTF. The CDR3 DNA is TGCGCCAGCAGCTTGAGCCTACTCTCTGGGGCCAACGTCCTGACTTTC.

In its sample, this clone was seen a few times. The CDR3 DNA reads as TGTGCCAGCAGCTTAGGGTCTAGCGGGGGATACAATGAGCAGTTCTTC. It specifies CASSLGSSGGYNEQFF. The chain combines TRBV7-3 with TRBJ2-1, with 10 bases lining up with TRBD2. The CDR3 length is 16 residues. The germline V gene has CDR1 SGHTA and CDR2 FQGTGA. The ends lost 2 bases at V and 4 bases at J; junction bases unmatched: 5.

Comment on this clone: Its ends do not fully match the called genes, so a read error is possible. The gene calls are TRBV6-2 or TRBV6-3 and TRBJ1-6; 7 bases agree with TRBD1. Germline V lookup: CDR1 MNHEY, CDR2 SVGEGT. This CDR3 is 14 amino acids long. The CDR3 region has the DNA TGTGCCAGCAGTTACTCGACAGGGCGAGGGTATATACCCTTT. Its translation: CASSYSTGRGYIPF.